This T cell receptor beta chain emerged from a study of T cell responses to AZD1222 COVID-19 vaccine. Method: immunoSEQ multiplex PCR; TCRdb's copy keeps in-frame clones and lacks some. The sample has around 120,000 clones, around 93% seen once. This CDR3 has 14 residues. In germline, CDR1 is MNHEY, CDR2 SVGAGI. After removal of 6 bases from V and 1 base from J, the junction contained 5 bases not matched to a gene. This clone was detected once. V usage is TRBV6-5 and J usage is TRBJ1-1; 7 bases fit TRBD1. The sequence came from an adult in good health. The specimen was peripheral blood, collected on day 0 of AZD1222 vaccination. The CDR3 loop reads CASRRDSQNTEAFF. CDR3 DNA: TGTGCCAGCAGGAGGGACAGCCAGAACACTGAAGCTTTCTTT.